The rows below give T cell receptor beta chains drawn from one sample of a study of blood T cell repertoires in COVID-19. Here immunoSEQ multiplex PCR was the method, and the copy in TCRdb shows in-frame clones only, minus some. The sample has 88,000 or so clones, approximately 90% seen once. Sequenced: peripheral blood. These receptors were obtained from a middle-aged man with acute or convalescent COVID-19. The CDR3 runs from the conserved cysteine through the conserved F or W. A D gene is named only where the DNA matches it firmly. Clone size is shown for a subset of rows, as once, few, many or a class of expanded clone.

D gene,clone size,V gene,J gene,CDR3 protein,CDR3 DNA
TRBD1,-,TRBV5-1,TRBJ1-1,CASSSTGALNTEAFF,TGCGCCAGCAGCTCGACAGGGGCTCTGAACACTGAAGCTTTCTTT
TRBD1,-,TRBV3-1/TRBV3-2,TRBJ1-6,CASSQLGQYNSPLHF,TGTGCCAGCAGCCAGCTGGGACAGTATAATTCACCCCTCCACTTT
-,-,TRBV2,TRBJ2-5,CASTLLTAQETQYF,TGTGCCAGCACCCTATTGACAGCGCAAGAGACCCAGTACTTC
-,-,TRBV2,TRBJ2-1,CASSEGGEQFF,TGTGCCAGCAGTGAAGGAGGTGAGCAGTTCTTC
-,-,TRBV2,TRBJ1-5,CASSGEGGLYNQPQHF,TGTGCCAGCAGTGGAGAGGGGGGGCTCTACAATCAGCCCCAGCATTTT
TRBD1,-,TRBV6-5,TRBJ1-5,CASSADRGGQPQHF,TGTGCCAGCAGCGCCGACAGGGGCGGTCAGCCCCAGCATTTT
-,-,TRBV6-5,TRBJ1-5,CASSYDSSTRPQHF,TGTGCCAGCAGTTACGACAGCTCGACCAGACCCCAGCATTTT
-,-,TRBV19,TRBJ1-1,CASSIAGQENTEAFF,TGTGCCAGTAGTATAGCTGGGCAAGAGAACACTGAAGCTTTCTTT
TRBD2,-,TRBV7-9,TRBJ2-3,CASSPGLAGSTQYF,TGTGCCAGCAGCCCAGGACTAGCGGGCTCTACGCAGTATTTT
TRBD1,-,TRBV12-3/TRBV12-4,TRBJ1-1,CASKRGQGSEAFF,TGTGCCAGCAAACGGGGACAGGGTTCTGAAGCTTTCTTT
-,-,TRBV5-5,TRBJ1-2,CASSPQRGMGYGYTF,TGTGCCAGCAGCCCTCAGAGGGGGATGGGCTATGGCTACACCTTC
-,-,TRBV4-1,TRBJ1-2,CASSQGILQGSSTF,TGCGCCAGCAGCCAAGGGATACTACAGGGTAGCAGCACCTTC
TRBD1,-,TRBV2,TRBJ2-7,CASILGTGTYEQYF,TGTGCCAGCATACTAGGGACAGGGACCTACGAGCAGTACTTC
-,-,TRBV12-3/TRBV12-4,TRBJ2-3,CASSSGTDTQYF,TGTGCCAGCAGTTCAGGGACAGATACGCAGTATTTT
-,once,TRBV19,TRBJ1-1,CASSDGRNTEAFF,TGTGCCAGTAGTGATGGGAGGAACACTGAAGCTTTCTTT
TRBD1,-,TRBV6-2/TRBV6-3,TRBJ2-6,CASSRPGTGFGANVLTF,TGTGCCAGCAGTCGTCCCGGGACAGGGTTCGGGGCCAACGTCCTGACTTTC
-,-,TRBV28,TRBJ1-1,CASSLQVNTEAFF,TGTGCCAGCAGTTTGCAGGTTAACACTGAAGCTTTCTTT
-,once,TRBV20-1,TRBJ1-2,CSAGDTGYTF,TGCAGTGCTGGGGACACCGGCTACACCTTC
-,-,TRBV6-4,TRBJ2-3,CASSESQGTDTQYF,TGTGCCAGCAGTGAATCTCAGGGGACAGATACGCAGTATTTT
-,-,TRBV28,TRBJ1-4,CASSFSRGGREKLFF,TGTGCCAGCAGTTTCTCCAGGGGCGGAAGGGAAAAACTGTTTTTT
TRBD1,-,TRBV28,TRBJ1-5,CASSSPGQGSKPQHF,TGTGCCAGCAGTTCACCGGGACAGGGTTCTAAGCCCCAGCATTTT
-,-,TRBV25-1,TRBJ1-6,CASSQGSYNSPLHF,TGTGCCAGCAGCCAGGGGTCCTATAATTCACCCCTCCACTTT
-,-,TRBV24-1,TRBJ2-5,CATSPGGETQYF,TGTGCCACCAGTCCAGGGGGGGAGACCCAGTACTTC
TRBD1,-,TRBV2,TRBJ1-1,CASLRGQENTEAFF,TGTGCCAGCTTGAGGGGGCAGGAGAACACTGAAGCTTTCTTT
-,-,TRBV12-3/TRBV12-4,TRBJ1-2,CASRGVYGYTF,TGTGCCAGCAGAGGGGTCTATGGCTACACCTTC
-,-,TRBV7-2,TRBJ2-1,CASSYNRGGYNEQFF,TGTGCCAGCAGCTACAACAGGGGGGGGTACAATGAGCAGTTCTTC
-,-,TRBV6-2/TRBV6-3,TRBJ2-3,CASSKPGGTVTDTQYF,TGTGCCAGCAGTAAGCCCGGAGGGACAGTGACAGATACGCAGTATTTT
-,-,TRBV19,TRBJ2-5,CASSIPFEETQYF,TGTGCCAGTAGTATTCCCTTCGAAGAGACCCAGTACTTC
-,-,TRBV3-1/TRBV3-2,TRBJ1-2,CASSPGGDGYGYTF,TGTGCCAGCAGCCCGGGGGGGGATGGTTATGGCTACACCTTC
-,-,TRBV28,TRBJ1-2,CASTRWTETNYGYTF,TGTGCCAGCACAAGGTGGACAGAGACAAACTATGGCTACACCTTC
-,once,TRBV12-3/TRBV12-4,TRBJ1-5,CASRLGVQPQHF,TGTGCCAGCAGACTAGGAGTTCAGCCCCAGCATTTT
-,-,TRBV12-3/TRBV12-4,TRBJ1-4,CAGHRVANEKLFF,TGTGCCGGCCACCGGGTAGCTAATGAAAAACTGTTTTTT
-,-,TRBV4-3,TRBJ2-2,CASSQDWALLTGELFF,TGCGCCAGCAGCCAAGATTGGGCACTTCTCACCGGGGAGCTGTTTTTT
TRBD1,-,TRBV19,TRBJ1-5,CASSPGDRGNQPQHF,TGTGCCAGTAGCCCGGGGGACAGAGGCAATCAGCCCCAGCATTTT
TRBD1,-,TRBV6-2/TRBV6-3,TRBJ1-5,CASSFDRGYQPQHF,TGTGCCAGCAGTTTCGACAGGGGTTACCAGCCCCAGCATTTT
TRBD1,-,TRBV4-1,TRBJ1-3,CASSQIPGGSGNTIYF,TGCGCCAGCAGCCAAATCCCAGGGGGCTCTGGAAACACCATATATTTT
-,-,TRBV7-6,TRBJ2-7,CASSLEPSATYEQYF,TGTGCCAGCAGCTTAGAGCCTAGCGCCACCTACGAGCAGTACTTC
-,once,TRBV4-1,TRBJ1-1,CASSHREGNTEAFF,TGCGCCAGCAGCCACCGGGAAGGGAACACTGAAGCTTTCTTT
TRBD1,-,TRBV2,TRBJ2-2,CARLSGQGGPGELFF,TGTGCCAGACTGAGTGGACAGGGCGGACCCGGGGAGCTGTTTTTT